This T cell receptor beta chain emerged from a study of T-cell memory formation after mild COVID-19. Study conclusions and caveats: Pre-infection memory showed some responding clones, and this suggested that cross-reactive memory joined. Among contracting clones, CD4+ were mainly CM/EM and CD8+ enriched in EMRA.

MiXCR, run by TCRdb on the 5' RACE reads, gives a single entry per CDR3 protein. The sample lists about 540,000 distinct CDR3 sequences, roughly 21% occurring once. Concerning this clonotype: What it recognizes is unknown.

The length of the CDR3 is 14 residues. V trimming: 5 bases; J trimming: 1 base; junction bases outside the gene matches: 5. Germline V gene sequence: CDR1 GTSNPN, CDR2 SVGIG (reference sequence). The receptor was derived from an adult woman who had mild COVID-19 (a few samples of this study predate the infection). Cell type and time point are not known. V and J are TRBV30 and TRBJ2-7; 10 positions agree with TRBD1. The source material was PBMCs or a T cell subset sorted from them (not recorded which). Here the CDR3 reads CAWGPGQGSYEQYF. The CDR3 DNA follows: TGTGCCTGGGGCCCGGGACAGGGGTCCTACGAGCAGTACTTC.